The 32 T cell receptor beta chains below come from one sample, sequenced in a study of blood T cell dynamics during melanoma immunotherapy. Profiling relied on immunoSEQ multiplex PCR, and the TCRdb table lists in-frame clones only, not all of them. Counted here are approximately 15,000 clones, over 65% occurring once; the ten biggest clones make up approximately 4.6%. The time point: pre-treatment baseline. This sample comprised blood, obtained from a patient treated with checkpoint blockade. The receptors here all came from a human donor with melanoma.

Here the CDR3 reads CASGPEGYHYGYTF. CDR3 bases: TGTGCTAGTGGGCCCGAGGGTTACCACTATGGCTACACCTTC. This rearrangement joins TRBV12-5 to TRBJ1-2; D remains ambiguous. This CDR3 has 14 residues. Looked up from germline, CDR1 is LGHNT and CDR2 is FRNRAP. V was clipped by 6 bases and J by 3 bases, with 14 bases between them.

The chain has TRBV27 and TRBJ1-1, with 8 bases that match TRBD1. V trimming: 6 bases; J trimming: 6 bases; junction bases outside the gene matches: 15. The CDR3 covers 16 residues. From germline, CDR1 is MNHEY and CDR2 SMNVEV (reference sequence). CDR3 DNA: TGTGCCAGCAGCCGCCTGGACAGGGAGGGTGTGCCTGAAGCTTTCTTT. This gives the protein CASSRLDREGVPEAFF.

In its sample, this clone was seen once. This rearrangement joins TRBV21-1 to TRBJ1-1; TRBD1, the D gene given by the table, was not confirmed from the DNA. TRBV21-1 is flagged as a pseudogene. The CDR3 runs to 18 residues. The CDR3 reads CASSRWIAGGLLNTEAFF. In nucleotides, the CDR3 is TGTGCCAGCAGCAGATGGATCGCAGGGGGATTGCTGAACACTGAAGCTTTCTTT.

V is TRBV6-1 and J is TRBJ2-7; TRBD1 is a possible D gene (6 bases). The CDR3 consists of 15 residues. The V gene's germline CDR1 is MNHNS and CDR2 SASEGT. With 8 bases removed from V and 3 bases from J, the gap between germline ends came to 20 bases. The CDR3 spells CASVGAGTFGYEQYF. DNA for the CDR3: TGTGCCAGCGTAGGGGCCGGGACATTTGGCTACGAGCAGTACTTC.

V and J are TRBV19 and TRBJ1-1; D remains ambiguous. CDR3 length equals 13 residues. Germline V gene data show CDR1 as LNHDA and CDR2 as SQIVND (reference sequence). Trimming pared 5 bases from V and 5 bases from J, leaving 12 bases between. Here the CDR3 DNA reads TGTGCCAGTAGTCGGACCCGGCGGACTGAAGCTTTCTTT. Amino acid sequence: CASSRTRRTEAFF.

The chain combines TRBV28 with TRBJ1-1, with D maybe TRBD1 (5 bases). V lost 3 bases and J 4 bases, leaving 15 bases between the germline ends. The CDR3 spans 15 residues. CDR1 is MDHEN, CDR2 SYDVKM, per germline. The CDR3 loop reads CASSFLQGYGTEAFF. The CDR3 nucleotides are TGTGCCAGCAGTTTCCTGCAGGGATATGGCACTGAAGCTTTCTTT. Full variable domain (missing parts from reference TRBV28 and TRBJ1-1): DVKVTQSSRYLVKRTGEKVFLECVQDMDHENMFWYRQDPGLGLRLIYFSYDVKMKEKGDIPEGYSVSREKKERFSLILESASTNQTSMYLCASSFLQGYGTEAFFGQGTRLTVV.

CDR3 DNA sequence: TGTGCCAGCAGCACGAGACGGGACAGGGGAGATACGCAGTATTTT. Its translation is CASSTRRDRGDTQYF. The chain links TRBV11-2 to TRBJ2-3; TRBD1 agrees at 10 bases. The CDR3 loop spans 15 amino acids. The germline gives CDR1 SGHAT, CDR2 FQNNGV. The junction had 7 bases not matched to a gene; V was cut back by 5 bases and J by 5 bases.

The table lists this clone with a count of one. The V call is TRBV5-1, the J call TRBJ2-7; D is unresolved. V was trimmed by 0 bases and J by 6 bases, leaving 13 bases between them. Germline-derived CDR1 and CDR2 are SGHRS and YFSETQ. This CDR3 is 14 amino acids long. This chain's CDR3 is CASSLVFGLGEQYF. In DNA, the CDR3 is TGCGCCAGCAGCTTGGTATTCGGGTTGGGCGAGCAGTACTTC.

Written as DNA, the CDR3 is TGTGCCAGCAGCCGGCCGGGACAGGGGGCGCGGAACATTCAGTACTTC. Residues: CASSRPGQGARNIQYF. V is TRBV11-2 and J is TRBJ2-4, with 12 bases fitting TRBD1. The CDR3 consists of 16 residues. The germline CDR1 and CDR2 sequences are SGHAT and FQNNGV. With 5 bases clipped from V and 7 bases from J, the junction kept 9 bases outside the gene matches.

CDR3 coding DNA: TGTGCCAGCAGTTGGGACAGCAACTACGAGCAGTACTTC. It is translated as CASSWDSNYEQYF. This chain joins TRBV6-1 and TRBJ2-7; TRBD1 agrees at 7 bases. The CDR3 totals 13 residues. With 5 bases clipped from V and 3 bases from J, the junction kept 4 bases outside the gene matches. Germline lookup yields CDR1 MNHNS and CDR2 SASEGT.

This chain joins TRBV7-3 and TRBJ2-1; D uncertain. CDR3 length equals 12 residues. The V end lost 5 bases, the J end lost 3 bases, and 5 bases lay between the germline ends. CDR1 is SGHTA, CDR2 FQGTGA, per germline. The CDR3 nucleotides read TGTGCCAGCAGCCCAGACTACAATGAGCAGTTCTTC. Its translation: CASSPDYNEQFF. The variable domain in full, with the rest retrieved from reference TRBV7-3 and TRBJ2-1, is GAGVSQTPSNKVTEKGKYVELRCDPISGHTALYWYRQSLGQGPEFLIYFQGTGAADDSGLPNDRFFAVRPEGSVSTLKIQRTERGDSAVYLCASSPDYNEQFFGPGTRLTVL.

This sequence joins TRBV6-1 and TRBJ1-6; no clear D gene. The CDR3 covers 16 residues. Germline CDR1 and CDR2: MNHNS and SASEGT. V shed 0 bases and J shed 10 bases, with 16 bases lying between them. The CDR3 DNA reads TGTGCCAGCAGTGAAGCCGTAGCGCGGTCAGGATCACCCCTCCACTTT. Amino acid sequence: CASSEAVARSGSPLHF.

J is TRBJ2-7 and V is TRBV4-1, with 11 bases identical to TRBD1. Germline lookup yields CDR1 MGHRA and CDR2 YSYEKL. The CDR3 totals 16 residues. V shed 5 bases, J shed 4 bases, and the junction held 10 bases outside the gene matches. The CDR3 is CASSARTGGAEYEQYF. The CDR3 bases are TGCGCCAGCAGCGCCCGGACAGGGGGCGCAGAATACGAGCAGTACTTC.

This clone was detected once. The chain employs TRBV27 and TRBJ2-1; D is undetermined. Deletions cut 0 bases from V and 3 bases from J, with 6 bases between. The CDR3 sequence is 14 residues long. CDR1 is MNHEY, CDR2 SMNVEV, per germline (reference sequence). CDR3 bases: TGTGCCAGCAGTTTATCCCCACGCTACAATGAGCAGTTCTTC. Its protein product is CASSLSPRYNEQFF.

The CDR3 protein is CASSLLAGGSTDTQYF. The CDR3 nucleotides are TGTGCCAGCAGCTTACTAGCGGGGGGAAGCACAGATACGCAGTATTTT. V usage is TRBV9 and J usage is TRBJ2-3, with TRBD2 identical over 12 bases. With V trimmed by 4 bases and J by 0 bases, 3 bases remained unmatched. The CDR3 runs to 16 residues. CDR1 and CDR2 (germline): SGDLS, YYNGEE.

The chain combines TRBV6-5 with TRBJ1-3; D is undetermined. CDR1 MNHEY and CDR2 SVGAGI come from the germline V gene. The CDR3 extends over 12 amino acids. V was clipped by 10 bases and J by 0 bases, with 7 bases between them. DNA for the CDR3: TGTGCCACCACGAGCTCTGGAAACACCATATATTTT. Amino acid sequence: CATTSSGNTIYF.

The V call is TRBV28, the J call TRBJ2-2; D gene ambiguous. The CDR3 sequence is 13 residues long. Germline V gives CDR1 MDHEN, CDR2 SYDVKM. The V and J ends lost 5 bases and 8 bases respectively, with 12 bases between them. This chain's CDR3 is CASSDPNRGELFF. CDR3 nucleotides: TGTGCCAGCAGTGATCCGAACAGAGGGGAGCTGTTTTTT.

This clone was picked up a small number of times. The rearrangement links TRBV2 to TRBJ1-6, with a tentative D call TRBD1 (5 bases). Germline CDR1 and CDR2: SNHLY and FYNNEI. Trimming cost V 1 base and J 0 bases, with 10 bases left between them. The CDR3 runs 17 residues. This CDR3 reads CASSEGWGNSYNSPLHF. The CDR3 DNA sequence: TGTGCCAGCAGTGAAGGCTGGGGCAACTCCTATAATTCACCCCTCCACTTT.

The chain uses TRBV19 and TRBJ1-5; the D is unclear. The CDR3 extends over 13 amino acids. V gave up 5 bases and J gave up 1 base, with 6 bases separating them. CDR1 is LNHDA and CDR2 is SQIVND in the germline V gene (reference sequence). CDR3 in DNA: TGTGCCAGTAGTTACAACAGCAATCAGCCCCAGCATTTT. This codes for CASSYNSNQPQHF.

This clone occurred a few times. The chain employs TRBV11-2 and TRBJ2-1; 10 positions agree with TRBD1. V trimming: 5 bases; J trimming: 6 bases; junction bases outside the gene matches: 7. There are 15 residues in the CDR3. Germline CDR1 SGHAT, CDR2 FQNNGV. The CDR3 DNA reads as TGTGCCAGCAGCCGTCGCGACAGGGGGCTCAATGAGCAGTTCTTC. Translated, it gives CASSRRDRGLNEQFF.

The genes are TRBV2 and TRBJ2-4, with D tentatively TRBD1 (6 bases). CDR1 is SNHLY and CDR2 is FYNNEI in the germline V gene. Trimming shortened V by 6 bases and J by 4 bases, and 13 bases separated the two germline ends. This CDR3 has 14 amino acids. The CDR3 reads CASSERTEKNIQYF. The CDR3 DNA follows: TGTGCCAGCAGCGAAAGGACAGAGAAAAACATTCAGTACTTC.

This chain joins TRBV7-3 and TRBJ1-6; D is unclear. The CDR3 covers 15 residues. The ends were cut back, 1 base at V and 5 bases at J, with 9 bases in the middle. Germline V gene lookup returns CDR1 SGHTA and CDR2 FQGTGA. CDR3 sequence: CASSLMAGNNSPLHF. The CDR3 coding sequence is TGTGCCAGCAGCTTAATGGCGGGGAATAATTCACCCCTCCACTTT.

This chain joins TRBV7-9 and TRBJ1-5; no definite D call. The germline V gene encodes CDR1 SEHNR and CDR2 FQNEAQ (reference sequence). The CDR3 consists of 12 residues. Trimming shortened V by 5 bases and J by 6 bases, and 8 bases separated the two germline ends. This CDR3 reads CASSEWTQPQHF. The CDR3 DNA reads TGTGCCAGCAGCGAATGGACTCAGCCCCAGCATTTT. Full variable domain (rest looked up from reference TRBV7-9 and TRBJ1-5): DTGVSQNPRHKITKRGQNVTFRCDPISEHNRLYWYRQTLGQGPEFLTYFQNEAQLEKSRLLSDRFSAERPKGSFSTLEIQRTEQGDSAMYLCASSEWTQPQHFGDGTRLSIL.

V is TRBV5-1 and J is TRBJ2-6, with TRBD1 matching 11 bases. The CDR3 runs to 17 residues. V lost 6 bases to trimming and J lost 4 bases; unmatched junction nucleotides: 9. Germline CDR1 SGHRS, CDR2 YFSETQ. The CDR3 loop is CASNAGQGALGANVLTF. CDR3 DNA sequence: TGCGCCAGCAACGCAGGACAGGGGGCACTCGGGGCCAACGTCCTGACTTTC.

The CDR3 here is CASSLVSASPTGELFF. The CDR3 DNA is TGTGCCAGCAGCTTAGTATCTGCTAGCCCGACCGGGGAGCTGTTTTTT. The chain carries TRBV7-8 and TRBJ2-2, with D possibly being TRBD2 (5 bases). V was trimmed by 1 base and J by 5 bases, leaving 14 bases between them. Looked up from germline, CDR1 is SGHVS and CDR2 is FQNEAQ. The length of the CDR3 is 16 residues. Variable domain in full (rest from reference TRBV7-8 and TRBJ2-2): GAGVSQSPRYKVAKRGQDVALRCDPISGHVSLFWYQQALGQGPEFLTYFQNEAQLDKSGLPSDRFFAERPEGSVSTLKIQRTQQEDSAVYLCASSLVSASPTGELFFGEGSRLTVL.

The rearrangement joins TRBV11-1 to TRBJ1-5; tentative D call: TRBD1 (5 bases). V gave up 1 base and J gave up 0 bases, with 10 bases separating them. The CDR3 covers 16 residues. Germline V gene lookup returns CDR1 SGHAT and CDR2 FQDESV (reference sequence). CDR3: CASSLEGSHSNQPQHF. The DNA for the CDR3 is TGTGCCAGCAGCTTAGAGGGGAGTCATAGCAATCAGCCCCAGCATTTT.

V and J are TRBV18 and TRBJ2-7; D possibly corresponds to TRBD2 (7 bases). V lost 3 bases and J lost 3, with 12 bases in between. CDR3 size: 14 residues. In germline, CDR1 is KGHSH, CDR2 LQKENI. The CDR3 is CASSPRGGGYEQYF. The CDR3 DNA reads TGTGCCAGCTCACCCCGGGGAGGGGGCTACGAGCAGTACTTC.

V usage is TRBV6-6 and J usage is TRBJ2-2; D uncertain. This CDR3 spans 14 amino acids. Germline-derived CDR1 and CDR2 are MNHNY and SVGAGI (reference sequence). The germline V and J ends were trimmed by 7 bases and 0 bases, with 9 bases remaining between them. This CDR3 reads CASTLGANTGELFF. The DNA of the CDR3 is TGTGCCAGCACCCTCGGCGCGAACACCGGGGAGCTGTTTTTT.

Only a few counts were recorded for this clone. The chain uses TRBV7-2 and TRBJ1-2; 7 bases map to TRBD1. This CDR3 has 16 residues. Germline lookup yields CDR1 SGHTA and CDR2 FQGNSA. V lost 6 bases and J lost 0; bases outside the gene matches: 10. CDR3 region: CASSPYRDRANYGYTF. The CDR3 region has the DNA TGTGCCAGCAGTCCATACCGGGACAGAGCTAACTATGGCTACACCTTC.

The gene calls are TRBV9 and TRBJ2-5; 15 positions agree with TRBD2. In germline, CDR1 is SGDLS, CDR2 YYNGEE. V dropped 0 bases and J dropped 4; count of bases not matched to a gene: 7. The CDR3 is made up of 18 amino acids. The CDR3 loop is CASSVGGLAGGPGETQYF. In DNA, the CDR3 is TGTGCCAGCAGCGTAGGCGGACTAGCGGGGGGGCCGGGAGAGACCCAGTACTTC.

This clone came up a few times. The chain couples TRBV2 to TRBJ1-5; D gene ambiguous. Deletions cut 3 bases from V and 7 bases from J, with 10 bases between. CDR1 and CDR2 (germline): SNHLY, FYNNEI. CDR3 length: 13 amino acids. DNA for the CDR3: TGTGCCAGCAGTGACCAAATAACCCAGCCCCAGCATTTT. Amino acid sequence: CASSDQITQPQHF.

The rearrangement joins TRBV7-2 to TRBJ2-5, with 14 nucleotides matching TRBD2. CDR3 length: 17 residues. Trimming took 6 bases from V and 4 from J; bases not matched to a gene: 10. Germline CDR1 is SGHTA and CDR2 is FQGNSA. The CDR3 reads CASSSGLAGAEVETQYF. CDR3 bases: TGTGCCAGCAGTTCGGGACTAGCGGGGGCCGAGGTAGAGACCCAGTACTTC.